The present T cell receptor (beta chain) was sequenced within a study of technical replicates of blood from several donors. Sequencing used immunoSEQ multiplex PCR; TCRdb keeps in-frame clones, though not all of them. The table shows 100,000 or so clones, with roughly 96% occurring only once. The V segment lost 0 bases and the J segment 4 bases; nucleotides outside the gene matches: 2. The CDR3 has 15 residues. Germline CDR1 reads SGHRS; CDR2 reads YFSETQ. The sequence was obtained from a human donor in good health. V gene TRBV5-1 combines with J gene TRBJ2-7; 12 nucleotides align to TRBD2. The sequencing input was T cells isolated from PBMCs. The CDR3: CASSLGLAGEYEQYF. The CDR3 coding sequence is TGCGCCAGCAGCTTGGGACTAGCGGGAGAGTACGAGCAGTACTTC.